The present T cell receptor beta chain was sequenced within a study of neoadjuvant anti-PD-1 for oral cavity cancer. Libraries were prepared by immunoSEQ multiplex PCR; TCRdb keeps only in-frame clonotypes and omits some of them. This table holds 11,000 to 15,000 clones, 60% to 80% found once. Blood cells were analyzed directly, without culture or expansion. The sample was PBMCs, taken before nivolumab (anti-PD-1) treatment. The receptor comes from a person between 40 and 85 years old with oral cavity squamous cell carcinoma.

For the CDR3, the DNA is TGTGCCAGCAGTGAAACCACCTGGGGCAATCAGCCCCAGCATTTT. Translation: CASSETTWGNQPQHF. The V gene is TRBV6-1, the J gene TRBJ1-5; D is ambiguous. Deletions cut 2 bases from V and 2 bases from J, with 10 bases between. Per the germline V gene, CDR1 is MNHNS and CDR2 is SASEGT. The CDR3 contains 15 residues.